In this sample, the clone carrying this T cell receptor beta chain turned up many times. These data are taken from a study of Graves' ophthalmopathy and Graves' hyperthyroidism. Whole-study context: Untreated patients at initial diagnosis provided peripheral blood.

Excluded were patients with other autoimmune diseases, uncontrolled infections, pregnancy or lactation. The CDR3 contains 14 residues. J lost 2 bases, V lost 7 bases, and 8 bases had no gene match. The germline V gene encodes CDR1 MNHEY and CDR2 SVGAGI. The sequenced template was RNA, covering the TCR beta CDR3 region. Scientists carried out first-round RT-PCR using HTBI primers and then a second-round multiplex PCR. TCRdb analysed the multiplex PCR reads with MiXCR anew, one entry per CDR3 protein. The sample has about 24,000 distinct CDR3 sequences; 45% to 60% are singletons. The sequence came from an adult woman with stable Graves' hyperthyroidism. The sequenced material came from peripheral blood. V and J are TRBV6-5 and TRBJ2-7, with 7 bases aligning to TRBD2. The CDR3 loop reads CASNPWGGAYEQYF. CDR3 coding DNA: TGTGCCAGCAATCCGTGGGGGGGAGCCTACGAGCAGTACTTC.